Shown below are 10 T cell receptor beta chains from a single sample sequenced in a study of naive and memory T cell subsets. Their recognized antigens are unknown. Two oligonucleotides, mixed equimolar, formed the beta constant-region primer covering TRBC1 and TRBC2. Ligated cDNA was amplified by four rounds of PCR with nested alpha and beta constant-region primers and SP2. TCRdb called the UMI-ligation and nested PCR reads again in MiXCR, with one record for every CDR3 protein. Here the sample spans about 150,000 distinct CDR3 sequences, about 23% being singletons. Study-wide results and caveats: Naive repertoires, especially CD8, held a few larger clonotypes, possibly memory cells re-expressing CD45RA.

The sequenced material came from naive CD4+ T cells from blood. Receptor source: a human donor in good health.

This sequence joins TRBV20-1 and TRBJ2-7; unclear D gene. Germline loops: CDR1 DFQATT, CDR2 SNEGSKA (reference sequence). The V end lost 0 bases, the J end lost 1 base, and 10 bases lay between the germline ends. This CDR3 has 14 residues. The CDR3 nucleotides are TGCAGTGCTAGAGATGGCCTACAATCCTACGAGCAGTACTTC. Its protein is CSARDGLQSYEQYF.

Note on this clonotype: It may be a read error: a sequence one base away is much more abundant. V and J are TRBV6-6 and TRBJ2-5; either TRBD1 or TRBD2 may fit D (5 bases each). The CDR3 contains 14 residues. CDR1 is MNHNY, CDR2 SVGAGI, per germline (reference sequence). The CDR3 bases are TGTACCAGCAGTCCCGGGACGTACCAAGAGACCCAGTACTTC. Amino acid sequence: CTSSPGTYQETQYF.

This clonotype appeared a few times. The rearrangement uses TRBV5-1 and TRBJ2-1, with 10 nucleotides matching TRBD2. Germline CDR1 and CDR2: SGHRS and YFSETQ. V was pared by 6 bases and J by 10 bases, with 4 bases of the junction left unmatched. There are 12 residues in the CDR3. The CDR3 here is CASTLAGVEQFF. DNA for the CDR3: TGCGCCAGCACCCTAGCGGGGGTGGAGCAGTTCTTC.

The V gene is TRBV7-2, the J gene TRBJ2-7; TRBD2 matches at 9 bases. V lost 5 bases, J lost 2 bases, and 7 bases stayed unmatched. Germline CDR1 SGHTA, CDR2 FQGNSA. The CDR3 contains 15 residues. The CDR3 protein is CASSLGTSRPYEQYF. The CDR3 nucleotides are TGTGCCAGCAGCCTAGGGACTAGCCGACCCTACGAGCAGTACTTC.

This clonotype has ten or more counts. The chain employs TRBV20-1 and TRBJ2-7, with unresolved D. CDR1 is DFQATT and CDR2 is SNEGSKA in the germline V gene (reference sequence). This CDR3 contains 14 residues. Deletions cut 5 bases from V and 4 bases from J, with 18 bases between. The CDR3 is CSAYHAAASYEQYF. CDR3 DNA sequence: TGCAGTGCTTACCACGCCGCGGCATCGTACGAGCAGTACTTC.

This clonotype was picked up many times. The V and J genes are TRBV28 and TRBJ2-7, with unresolved D. This CDR3 contains 13 residues. Germline V gene data show CDR1 as MDHEN and CDR2 as SYDVKM. Trimming removed 3 bases from V and 2 bases from J, with 8 bases in between. In DNA, the CDR3 is TGTGCCAGCAGTTTCTGGCAGGCCTACGAGCAGTACTTC. As protein: CASSFWQAYEQYF.

This chain connects TRBV10-3 to TRBJ1-5; a weak D match, TRBD1 (6 bases). Germline V gene data show CDR1 as ENHRY and CDR2 as SYGVKD. V was pared by 4 bases and J by 5 bases, with 12 bases between. The CDR3 sequence is 14 residues long. CDR3 sequence reads: CAISGTGRDQPQHF. In nucleotides, the CDR3 is TGTGCCATCAGTGGTACAGGGAGGGATCAGCCCCAGCATTTT.

This clonotype was seen only a few times. The rearrangement uses TRBV20-1 and TRBJ2-1; D is ambiguous. The CDR3 totals 12 residues. V was cut by 3 bases and J by 7 bases, with 10 bases left in between. Germline V gives CDR1 DFQATT, CDR2 SNEGSKA (reference sequence). DNA for the CDR3: TGCAGTGCTAGTTCCGTTGGGAATGAGCAGTTCTTC. Translating gives CSASSVGNEQFF.

This chain joins TRBV20-1 and TRBJ2-1; D is uncertain. The germline CDR1 and CDR2 sequences are DFQATT and SNEGSKA (reference sequence). The length of the CDR3 is 12 residues. V was shortened by 6 bases and J by 9 bases, with 15 bases between the two germline ends. CDR3 sequence (DNA): TGCAGTGCCGGATCCTTACGGGTTGAGCAGTTCTTC. Its protein is CSAGSLRVEQFF.

The J gene is TRBJ2-7, the V gene TRBV6-1; 9 positions agree with TRBD2. V trimming: 5 bases; J trimming: 2 bases; junction bases outside the gene matches: 4. CDR3 size: 14 residues. Looked up from germline, CDR1 is MNHNS and CDR2 is SASEGT. The CDR3 coding sequence is TGTGCCAGCAGTAATAGCGGGAGCCCCTACGAGCAGTACTTC. Translated, it gives CASSNSGSPYEQYF.